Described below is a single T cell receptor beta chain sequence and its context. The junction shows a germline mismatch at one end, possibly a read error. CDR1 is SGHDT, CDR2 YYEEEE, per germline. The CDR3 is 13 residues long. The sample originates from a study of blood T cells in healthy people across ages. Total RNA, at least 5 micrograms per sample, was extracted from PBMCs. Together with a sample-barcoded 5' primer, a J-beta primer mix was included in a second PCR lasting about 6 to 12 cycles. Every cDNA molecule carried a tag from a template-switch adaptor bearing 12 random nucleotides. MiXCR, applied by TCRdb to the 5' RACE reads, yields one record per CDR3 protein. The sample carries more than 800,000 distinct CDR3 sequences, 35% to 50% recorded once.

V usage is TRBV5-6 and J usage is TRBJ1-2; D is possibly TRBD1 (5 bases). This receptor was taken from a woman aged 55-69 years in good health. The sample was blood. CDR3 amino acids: CASSTTEDYDYTF. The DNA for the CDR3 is TGTGCCAGCAGCACGACAGAGGACTATGACTACACCTTC.